This record covers a single TCR beta chain. Trimming removed 2 bases at V and 6 bases at J, with 7 bases between. The CDR3 has 12 residues. Germline-derived CDR1 and CDR2 are DFQATT and SNEGSKA (reference sequence). These data originate in a study of CD8 T cells in Susac syndrome. From blood CD8+ and CD4+ T cells, the TCR beta chain was sequenced. Negative isolation yielded CD8+ and CD4+ T cells; FACS enriched TEMRA cells. The RNA input was roughly 0.45 to 1 ug, and it was reverse transcribed with random hexamers. A multiplex approach, immunoSEQ multiplex PCR, amplified TCR beta CDR3 across 54 Vbeta and 13 Jbeta. TCRdb re-called the immunoSEQ multiplex PCR reads with MiXCR, one entry per CDR3 protein. The sample lists around 300,000 distinct CDR3 sequences, 90% to 95% occurring once.

The source material was CD4+ T cells from PBMCs. The origin of this receptor is a human donor with multiple sclerosis. The chain has TRBV20-1 and TRBJ2-2; D remains ambiguous. The CDR3 is CSARRAAGELFF. The CDR3 DNA reads as TGCAGTGCTAGACGGGCGGCCGGGGAGCTGTTTTTT.